This T cell receptor beta chain is drawn from a study of T cell repertoires in cytomegalovirus infection. Study at large: Public TCR beta signatures marked donors with CMV infection and the matching HLA.

Trimming pared 2 bases from V and 4 bases from J, leaving 7 bases between. The CDR3 runs to 13 residues. The germline CDR1 and CDR2 sequences are MDHEN and SYDVKM. The table lists this clonotype with a few counts. Its target is not known. The study's findings and limits: Based on cumulative public TCR beta family frequency, carriers of CMV plus the relevant HLA were identified. CMV-specific HLA-C-restricted TCR beta clonotypes dominated the ex vivo response.

TCRdb processed the reads anew with MiXCR; each CDR3 protein has one entry. The sample records roughly 920,000 distinct CDR3 sequences, around 31% being singletons. This sequence originates from a human donor in good health (CMV status not recorded). Some clones in this sample may be carry-over from other donors' samples. The chain uses TRBV28 and TRBJ2-3; D is unclear. The sample consisted of cultured CD8+ T cells from PBMCs, taken from culture after CMV antigen stimulation. Here the CDR3 DNA reads TGTGCCAGCAGTTTACAAGTCGCAGATACGCAGTATTTT. Protein: CASSLQVADTQYF.